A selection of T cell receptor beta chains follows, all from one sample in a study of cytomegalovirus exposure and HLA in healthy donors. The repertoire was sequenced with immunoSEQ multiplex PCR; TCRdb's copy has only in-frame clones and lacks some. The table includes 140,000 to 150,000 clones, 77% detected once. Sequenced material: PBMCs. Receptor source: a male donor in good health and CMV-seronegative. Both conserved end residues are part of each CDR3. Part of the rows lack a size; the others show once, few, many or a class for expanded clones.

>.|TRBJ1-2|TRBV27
CASRTGTGGLNYGYTF
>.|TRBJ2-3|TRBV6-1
CASSARLARTDTQYF
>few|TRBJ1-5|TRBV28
CASSLTYQPQHF
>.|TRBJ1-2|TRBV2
CASRGQGRDYGYTF
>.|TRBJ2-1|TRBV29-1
CSVGSGSRSYNEQFF
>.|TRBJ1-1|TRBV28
CASSYRVMNTEAFF
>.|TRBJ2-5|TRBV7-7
CASSSDRGGETQYF
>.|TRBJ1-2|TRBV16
CASRQTGPNYGYTF
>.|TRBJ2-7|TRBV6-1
CASSAGASYEQYF
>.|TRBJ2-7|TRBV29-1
CSVEGQGASYEQYF
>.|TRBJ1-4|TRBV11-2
CASSLNEGAANEKLFF
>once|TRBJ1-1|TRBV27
CASSFDPGTGVNTEAFF
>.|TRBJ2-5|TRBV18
CASSPIQGGSQETQYF
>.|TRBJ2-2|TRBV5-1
CASSSAGDTGELFF
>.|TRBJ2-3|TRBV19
CASSSRDRAKDTQYF
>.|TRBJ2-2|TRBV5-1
CASSRTPPAAGELFF
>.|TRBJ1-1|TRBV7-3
CASSLAAGGKGTEAFF
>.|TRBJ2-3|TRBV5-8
CASSLRTDTQYF
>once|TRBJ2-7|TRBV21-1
CASSKGEGSYEQYF
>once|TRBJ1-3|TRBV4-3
CASSLDRPSSGNTIYF
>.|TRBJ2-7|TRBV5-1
CASSLRETSYEQYF
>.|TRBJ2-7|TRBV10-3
CAISESIFSYEQYF
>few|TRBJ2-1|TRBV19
CASSLDRGPINEQFF
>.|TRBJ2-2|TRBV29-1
CSVVRQGGGELFF
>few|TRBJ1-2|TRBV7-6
CASSKGSRTEKANYGYTF
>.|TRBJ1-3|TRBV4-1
CASSSLRTGRTGNTIYF
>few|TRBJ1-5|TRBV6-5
CASSYGLRGNQPQHF
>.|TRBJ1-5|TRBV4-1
CASSQGVASGNQPQHF
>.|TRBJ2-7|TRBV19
CASSIGTGVGYEQYF
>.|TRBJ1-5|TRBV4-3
CASSQGTGGSQPQHF
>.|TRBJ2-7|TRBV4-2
CASSQEPGTGISYEQYF
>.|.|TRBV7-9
CASSLGTSHTYEQYF